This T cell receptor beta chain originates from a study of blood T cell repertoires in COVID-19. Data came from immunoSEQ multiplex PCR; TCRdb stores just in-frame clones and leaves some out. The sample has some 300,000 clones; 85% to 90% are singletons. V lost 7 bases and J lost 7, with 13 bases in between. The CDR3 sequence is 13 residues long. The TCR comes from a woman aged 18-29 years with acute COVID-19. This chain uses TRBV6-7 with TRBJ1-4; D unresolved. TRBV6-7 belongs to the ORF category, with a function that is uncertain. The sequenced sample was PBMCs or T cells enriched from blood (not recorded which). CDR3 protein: CASTSDNCEKLFF. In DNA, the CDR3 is TGTGCCAGCACCTCCGACAATTGTGAAAAACTGTTTTTT.